The rows below give T cell receptor beta chains drawn from one sample of a study of PD-1 blockade in mismatch repair-deficient tumors. Profiling relied on immunoSEQ multiplex PCR, and the TCRdb table lists in-frame clones only, not all of them. This sample has about 68,000 clones, with around 80% found just once. The sample consisted of peripheral blood, taken 2 weeks after starting pembrolizumab. The receptors here all came from an adult with mismatch repair-deficient cancer. Both conserved end residues are part of each CDR3. The D gene is left open where the match is weak. Expanded clones are given a class, and other clones once, few, many or no size at all.

len,j_gene,v_gene,abundance,d_gene,CDR3aa,CDR3nt
15,TRBJ2-5,TRBV5-1,few,TRBD2,CASSRLTSAQETQYF,TGCGCCAGCAGTAGACTGACTAGCGCGCAAGAGACCCAGTACTTC
15,TRBJ1-2,TRBV7-2,.,.,CASSLVGDYGPVYTF,TGTGCCAGCAGCTTAGTAGGAGATTATGGGCCAGTCTACACCTTC
13,TRBJ1-3,TRBV7-2,.,.,CASSSRDGNTIYF,TGTGCCAGCAGCTCCCGGGACGGAAACACCATATATTTT
14,TRBJ1-2,TRBV27,.,.,CASRSLTVNYGYTF,TGTGCCAGCAGATCACTTACAGTGAACTATGGCTACACCTTC
16,TRBJ2-3,TRBV5-1,.,TRBD2,CASSSSGRGPTDTQYF,TGCGCCAGCAGCTCTAGCGGCCGAGGCCCCACAGATACGCAGTATTTT
16,TRBJ2-7,TRBV4-1,.,TRBD1,CASSRALAGGSYEQYF,TGCGCCAGCAGCCGAGCCCTGGCAGGGGGCTCCTACGAGCAGTACTTC
12,TRBJ2-2,TRBV6-5,.,.,CASHGYTGELFF,TGTGCCAGCCACGGATACACCGGGGAGCTGTTTTTT
14,TRBJ2-3,TRBV5-8,once,.,CASSRTVSTDTQYF,TGTGCCAGCAGCAGGACAGTAAGCACAGATACGCAGTATTTT
13,TRBJ2-7,TRBV27,once,.,CASSEGGVYEQYF,TGCGCCAGCAGTGAAGGGGGGGTCTACGAGCAGTACTTC
15,TRBJ2-1,TRBV5-6,.,.,CASSLEMSSYNEQFF,TGTGCCAGCAGCTTGGAAATGAGCTCCTACAATGAGCAGTTCTTC
13,TRBJ2-7,TRBV5-6,.,.,CASSLGGRDEQYF,TGTGCCAGCAGCTTGGGTGGGCGTGACGAGCAGTACTTC
14,TRBJ2-5,TRBV5-1,.,.,CASSQTVNQETQYF,TGCGCCAGCAGCCAGACAGTTAACCAAGAGACCCAGTACTTC
17,TRBJ2-1,TRBV14,.,.,CASSQDYGPGTRNEQFF,TGTGCCAGCAGCCAAGACTACGGGCCCGGGACTCGGAATGAGCAGTTCTTC
14,TRBJ2-2,TRBV15,.,.,CATSRGWNTGELFF,TGTGCCACCAGCCGGGGCTGGAACACCGGGGAGCTGTTTTTT
13,TRBJ2-5,TRBV30,.,.,CAWSRVYQETQYF,TGTGCCTGGAGCAGAGTTTACCAAGAGACCCAGTACTTC
16,TRBJ2-7,TRBV30,few,TRBD2,CAWSVTSLRREGEQYF,TGTGCCTGGAGTGTAACTTCCCTTAGGCGGGAGGGTGAGCAGTACTTC
12,TRBJ1-1,TRBV18,.,.,CASSALNTEAFF,TGTGCCAGCTCAGCACTGAACACTGAAGCTTTCTTT
16,TRBJ1-1,TRBV11-2,few,.,CASSPRGGLMNTEAFF,TGTGCCAGCAGCCCAAGGGGGGGACTGATGAACACTGAAGCTTTCTTT
15,TRBJ2-7,TRBV29-1,.,.,CSVDGASGPGYEQYF,TGCAGCGTTGACGGCGCTTCGGGGCCCGGGTACGAGCAGTACTTC
13,TRBJ2-3,TRBV5-1,.,.,CASSFTIADTQYF,TGCGCCAGCAGCTTTACCATTGCAGATACGCAGTATTTT
13,TRBJ1-1,TRBV2,.,TRBD1,CARAGTGSSEAFF,TGTGCCAGGGCCGGGACAGGGTCAAGTGAAGCTTTCTTT